This TCR beta chain was sequenced in a study of HIV-infected patients and healthy controls. Whole blood was used without fractionation, so all unsorted peripheral T cells were included. Germline-derived CDR1 and CDR2 are SGHDT and YYEEEE. Trimming took 4 bases from V and 2 from J, leaving 10 bases between them. This CDR3 spans 14 amino acids. Reverse transcription used 450 to 550 ng RNA and constant-region primers for alpha and beta. Separate chain-specific third strand synthesis with multiplexing indices produced the alpha and beta libraries. Each CDR3 protein gets one entry after TCRdb re-called the 5' RACE reads with MiXCR. The repertoire holds under 20,000 distinct CDR3 sequences, with over 9.5% as singletons. This clonotype was counted ten times or more. Its antigen is not identified. Findings and caveats of the study: Compared with controls, mean Gini indices were significantly raised in HIV-infected repertoires, possibly indicating oligoclonality. HIV-associated CDR3 frequencies dropped significantly during therapy; CMV-associated ones, mostly rising, changed nonsignificantly. MAIT alpha-chain CDR3s were frequent in healthy controls, depleted in HIV+. Size-matching overweighted rare events from HIV-infected data when comparing patients with controls.

The specimen was blood. This receptor was identified in an adult in good health. The chain links TRBV5-6 to TRBJ2-1; TRBD2 might be the D (6 bases). In DNA, the CDR3 is TGTGCCAGCAGCACGACTAGAACCTACAATGAGCAGTTCTTC. Amino acids: CASSTTRTYNEQFF.